This T cell receptor beta chain originates from a study of blood T cells in healthy people across ages. Per germline, CDR1 SEHNR and CDR2 FQNEAQ (reference sequence). The V and J ends lost 4 bases and 4 bases, in that order; junction bases with no gene match: 18. The CDR3 sequence is 19 residues long. A J-beta primer mix and a sample-barcoded 5' primer were used in a second PCR of roughly 7 to 12 cycles. One entry per CDR3 protein results from TCRdb running MiXCR on the 5' RACE reads. Among some 760,000 distinct CDR3 sequences, 25% were seen once, and the ten largest hold around 9.2%. This sample also belongs to another study, concerning T cells of mothers and their children.

The chain recombines TRBV7-9 with TRBJ1-5; 8 positions agree with TRBD1. The sequence was collected from a boy aged 10-17 years in good health. Sequencing used blood. DNA of the CDR3: TGTGCCAGCAGCTCGTGGACAGGGACGACTACCCGAGGAAATCAGCCCCAGCATTTT. Translating it yields CASSSWTGTTTRGNQPQHF.